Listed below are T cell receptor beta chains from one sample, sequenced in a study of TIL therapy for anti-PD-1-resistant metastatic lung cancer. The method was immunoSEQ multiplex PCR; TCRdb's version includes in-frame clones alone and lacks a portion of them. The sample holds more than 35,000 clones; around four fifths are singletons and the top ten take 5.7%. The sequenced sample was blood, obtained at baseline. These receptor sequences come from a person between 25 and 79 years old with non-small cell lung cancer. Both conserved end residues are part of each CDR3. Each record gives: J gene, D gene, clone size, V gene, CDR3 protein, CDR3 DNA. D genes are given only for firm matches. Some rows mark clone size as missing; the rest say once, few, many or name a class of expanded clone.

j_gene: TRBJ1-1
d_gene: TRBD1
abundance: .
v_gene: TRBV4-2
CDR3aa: CASSRGQENTEAFF
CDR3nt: TGTGCCAGCAGCCGGGGACAGGAGAACACTGAAGCTTTCTTT

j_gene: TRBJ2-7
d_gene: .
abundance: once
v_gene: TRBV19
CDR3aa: CASSMLTGHSYEQYF
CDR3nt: TGTGCCAGTAGTATGCTAACAGGGCATTCCTACGAGCAGTACTTC

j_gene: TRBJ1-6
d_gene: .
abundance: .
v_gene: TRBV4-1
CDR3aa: CASSQEGGGRINHSPLHF
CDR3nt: TGCGCCAGCAGCCAAGAGGGGGGCGGGAGAATTAATCATTCACCCCTCCACTTT

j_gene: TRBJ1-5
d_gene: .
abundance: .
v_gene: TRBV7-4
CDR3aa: CASSLGQLNQPQHF
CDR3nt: TGTGCCAGCAGTTTAGGACAACTTAATCAGCCCCAGCATTTT

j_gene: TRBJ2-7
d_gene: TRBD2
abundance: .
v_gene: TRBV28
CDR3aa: CASSYSGSSYEQYF
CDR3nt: TGTGCCAGCAGTTATAGCGGGAGCTCCTACGAGCAGTACTTC

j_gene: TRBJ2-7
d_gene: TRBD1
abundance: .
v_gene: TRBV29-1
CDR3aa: CSVGTGGMAAGYEQYF
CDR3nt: TGCAGCGTAGGGACAGGGGGTATGGCAGCGGGCTACGAGCAGTACTTC

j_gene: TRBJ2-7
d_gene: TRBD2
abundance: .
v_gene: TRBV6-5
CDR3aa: CASSYSGLAINEQYF
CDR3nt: TGTGCCAGCAGTTACTCGGGACTAGCGATTAACGAGCAGTACTTC

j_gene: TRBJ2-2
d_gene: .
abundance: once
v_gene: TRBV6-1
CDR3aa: CASSKNTANTGELFF
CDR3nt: TGTGCCAGCAGTAAAAATACCGCTAACACCGGGGAGCTGTTTTTT

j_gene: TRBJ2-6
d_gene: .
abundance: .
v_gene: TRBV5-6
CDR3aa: CASSGNRGTSSGANVLTF
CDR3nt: TGTGCCAGCAGCGGAAACAGGGGGACTAGCTCTGGGGCCAACGTCCTGACTTTC

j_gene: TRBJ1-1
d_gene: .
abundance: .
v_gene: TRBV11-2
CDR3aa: CASSRTMFSEAFF
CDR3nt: TGTGCCAGCAGCCGTACTATGTTCTCTGAAGCTTTCTTT

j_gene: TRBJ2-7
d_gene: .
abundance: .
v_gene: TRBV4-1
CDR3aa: CASSQEGTSEQYF
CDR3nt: TGCGCCAGCAGCCAAGAGGGGACAAGCGAGCAGTACTTC

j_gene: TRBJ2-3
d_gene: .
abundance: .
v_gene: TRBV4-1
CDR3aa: CASSQVRGYSSTDTQYF
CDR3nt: TGCGCCAGCAGCCAAGTACGGGGATATTCTAGCACAGATACGCAGTATTTT

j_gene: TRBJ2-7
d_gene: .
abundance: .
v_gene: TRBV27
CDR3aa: CASSLRTAYEQYF
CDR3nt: TGTGCCAGCAGTTTAAGGACAGCCTACGAGCAGTACTTC

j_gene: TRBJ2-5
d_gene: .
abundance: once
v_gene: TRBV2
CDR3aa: CASSPGAAVGETQYF
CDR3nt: TGTGCCAGCAGTCCCGGGGCCGCGGTCGGAGAGACCCAGTACTTC

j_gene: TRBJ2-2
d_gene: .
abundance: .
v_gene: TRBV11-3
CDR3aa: CASSPQPAAGELFF
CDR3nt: TGTGCCAGCAGCCCTCAGCCAGCCGCCGGGGAGCTGTTTTTT